These 19 T cell receptor beta chains were all obtained from the same sample, sequenced in a study of T-cell reconstitution after alpha-beta-depleted transplantation in children. Molecular barcoding with unique molecular identifiers was used for the TCRbeta library. TCRdb redid the calling of the PCR reads with MiXCR, one entry per CDR3 protein. The sample has 90,000 to 100,000 distinct CDR3 sequences, more than 20% seen once; the top ten hold about a fifth. The sample consisted of PBMCs, taken before TCRalphabeta/CD19-depleted stem cell transplant. The receptor source for this set is a boy between 2 and 15 years old with acute lymphoblastic leukemia, due to receive a stem cell transplant.

Ten or more counts support this clonotype. The chain employs TRBV7-7 and TRBJ2-3; a weak D match, TRBD2 (6 bases). The CDR3 extends over 15 amino acids. Trimming cost V 5 bases and J 1 base, with 13 bases left between them. Germline lookup yields CDR1 SSHAT and CDR2 FNYEAQ (reference sequence). CDR3 sequence reads: CASSPGLSGTDTQYF. In DNA, the CDR3 is TGTGCCAGCAGCCCGGGACTTAGCGGCACAGATACGCAGTATTTT.

V is TRBV5-1 and J is TRBJ2-3; 10 nucleotides line up with TRBD1. The CDR3 covers 14 residues. V lost 2 bases to trimming and J lost 8 bases; unmatched junction nucleotides: 5. Germline assignment: CDR1 SGHRS and CDR2 YFSETQ. The CDR3 nucleotides are TGCGCCAGCAGCTTTAACCGGGACAGGGGTACGCAGTATTTT. It codes for CASSFNRDRGTQYF.

Here the CDR3 DNA reads TGCGCCAGCAGTCCTTTAGGACAGGGGGCATCCGGGGAGCTGTTTTTT. It encodes CASSPLGQGASGELFF. V is TRBV10-1 and J is TRBJ2-2; 11 bases match TRBD1. This CDR3 has 16 amino acids. The ends lost 5 bases at V and 6 bases at J; junction bases unmatched: 8. Germline CDR1 reads WNHNN; CDR2 reads SYGVQD (reference sequence).

This chain connects TRBV7-8 to TRBJ2-3, with TRBD2 matching over 7 bases. The V segment lost 3 bases and the J segment 2 bases; nucleotides outside the gene matches: 5. Germline V gene sequence: CDR1 SGHVS, CDR2 FQNEAQ. This CDR3 contains 15 residues. For the CDR3, the DNA is TGTGCCAGCAGCTTTCTTCTAGCGGACACAGATACGCAGTATTTT. This translates into CASSFLLADTDTQYF.

This clonotype was observed a handful of times. V is TRBV7-3 and J is TRBJ2-2; TRBD2 aligns across 8 bases. The CDR3 extends over 16 amino acids. The V and J ends lost 5 bases and 7 bases, in that order; junction bases with no gene match: 12. Per germline, CDR1 SGHTA and CDR2 FQGTGA. CDR3 protein: CASSPGLALVGGELFF. CDR3 sequence (DNA): TGTGCCAGCAGCCCCGGACTAGCCTTGGTTGGCGGGGAGCTGTTTTTT.

The table lists this clonotype with a few counts. The CDR3: CASSLSPQSYEQYF. CDR3 DNA sequence: TGTGCCAGCAGCTTAAGCCCCCAGTCCTACGAGCAGTACTTC. This rearrangement joins TRBV7-2 to TRBJ2-7, with D unresolved. The CDR3 runs to 14 residues. CDR1 is SGHTA, CDR2 FQGNSA, per germline. V was cut by 2 bases and J by 1 base, with 9 bases left in between.

The CDR3 here is CASRAAGSYEQYF. CDR3 in DNA: TGCGCCAGCAGAGCTGCGGGATCCTACGAGCAGTACTTC. The genes are TRBV10-2 and TRBJ2-7; weak D call: TRBD2 (6 bases). CDR1 and CDR2 from the germline V gene are WSHSY and SAAADI. Trimming took off 6 bases at V and 1 base at J, with 10 bases between the two ends. This CDR3 region has 13 residues.

The chain employs TRBV28 and TRBJ2-1; TRBD2 matches at 8 bases. Germline CDR1 and CDR2: MDHEN and SYDVKM. V dropped 4 bases and J dropped 9; count of bases not matched to a gene: 11. The CDR3 has 15 residues. The CDR3 bases are TGTGCCAGCAGTTCCCCGGGACTAGTTTCGACTGAGCAGTTCTTC. The encoded protein is CASSSPGLVSTEQFF.

The genes are TRBV11-2 and TRBJ2-5; D may match TRBD1 or TRBD2 (5 bases each). Germline-derived CDR1 and CDR2 are SGHAT and FQNNGV. The CDR3 totals 15 residues. Trimming pared 7 bases from V and 5 bases from J, leaving 20 bases between. The CDR3 protein is CASKTGTVVGETQYF. Written as DNA, the CDR3 is TGTGCCAGCAAGACCGGGACCGTCGTTGGGGAGACCCAGTACTTC.

The rearrangement joins TRBV28 to TRBJ2-5; D not resolved. The CDR3 runs 13 residues. Trimming shortened V by 2 bases and J by 5 bases, and 9 bases separated the two germline ends. Germline V gene data show CDR1 as MDHEN and CDR2 as SYDVKM. CDR3 nucleotide sequence: TGTGCCAGCAGTTTAGGGGTCAGCGAGACCCAGTACTTC. As protein: CASSLGVSETQYF.

The table lists this clonotype with a few counts. This chain joins TRBV6-5 and TRBJ2-7; a possible D gene is TRBD1 (5 bases). CDR1 and CDR2 from the germline V gene are MNHEY and SVGAGI. V was pared by 5 bases and J by 2 bases, with 13 bases between. The CDR3 extends over 14 amino acids. This chain's CDR3 is CASSHPDTTYEQYF. DNA for the CDR3: TGTGCCAGCAGTCACCCGGACACCACCTACGAGCAGTACTTC.

Worth noting for this clonotype: This may be a read error: a much more frequent sequence differs by one nucleotide. The rearrangement links TRBV6-1 to TRBJ2-1; D perhaps matches TRBD2 (6 bases). The CDR3 extends over 13 amino acids. V was shortened by 8 bases and J by 11 bases, with 19 bases between the two germline ends. Germline V lookup: CDR1 MNHNS, CDR2 SASEGT. The CDR3 spells CASLEGQSFKQFF. The DNA of the CDR3 is TGTGCCAGCTTGGAGGGGCAATCGTTTAAGCAGTTCTTC.

To note about this clonotype: The junction departs from the called germline gene at one end, perhaps through a read error. This chain joins TRBV7-7 and TRBJ1-1; 8 bases match TRBD1. This CDR3 is 13 amino acids long. Per germline, CDR1 SSHAT and CDR2 FNYEAQ (reference sequence). As DNA, the CDR3 is TGTGCCAGCAGCACGGACAGGGACACTGAAGCTTCCTTT. Its protein is CASSTDRDTEASF.

This chain links TRBV14 with TRBJ2-7; perhaps TRBD2 as D (6 bases). The CDR3 is made up of 12 amino acids. With 4 bases removed from V and 5 bases from J, the gap between germline ends came to 9 bases. Germline V gives CDR1 SGHDN, CDR2 FVKESK. CDR3 DNA sequence: TGTGCCAGCAGCCCGGAGGGGCACGAGCAGTACTTC. It encodes CASSPEGHEQYF.

The V gene is TRBV15, the J gene TRBJ2-3, with D unclear. Trimming left V 5 bases short and J 0 bases short, with 21 bases between. This CDR3 comprises 18 residues. The germline gives CDR1 LNHNV, CDR2 YYDKDF (reference sequence). The CDR3 here is CATSSFTLSPPSTDTQYF. For the CDR3, the DNA is TGTGCCACCAGCTCCTTCACCCTTAGTCCCCCGAGCACAGATACGCAGTATTTT.

A few counts support this clonotype. The chain carries TRBV4-1 and TRBJ2-3, with 15 bases fitting TRBD2. The V gene's germline CDR1 is MGHRA and CDR2 YSYEKL. This CDR3 has 18 residues. V lost 3 bases to trimming and J lost 3 bases; unmatched junction nucleotides: 7. The CDR3 sequence: CASSQKPGLAGGTDTQYF. The CDR3 DNA follows: TGCGCCAGCAGCCAGAAACCGGGACTAGCGGGAGGAACAGATACGCAGTATTTT.

This rearrangement joins TRBV4-1 to TRBJ2-1; possibly TRBD2 for D (6 bases). Germline loops: CDR1 MGHRA, CDR2 YSYEKL. Trimming pared 0 bases from V and 10 bases from J, leaving 16 bases between. This CDR3 has 15 residues. The CDR3 nucleotides read TGCGCCAGCAGCCAAGAAAGGGGACTCCTTCAGGAGCAGTTCTTC. Protein sequence: CASSQERGLLQEQFF.

This chain joins TRBV5-1 and TRBJ1-1, with D possibly matching TRBD1 (5 bases). Germline assignment: CDR1 SGHRS and CDR2 YFSETQ. This CDR3 is built from 14 residues. Trimming removed 8 bases from V and 3 bases from J, with 17 bases in between. CDR3 sequence: CASRRGGMDTEAFF. The CDR3 region has the DNA TGCGCCAGTCGCCGGGGGGGAATGGACACTGAAGCTTTCTTT.

This rearrangement joins TRBV20-1 to TRBJ2-7, with D perhaps matching TRBD1 (5 bases). The CDR3 extends over 15 amino acids. CDR1 DFQATT and CDR2 SNEGSKA come from the germline V gene (reference sequence). The V gene lost 0 bases and the J gene lost 0 bases, with 12 bases spanning the gap. The CDR3 sequence: CSARDFGQDSYEQYF. The CDR3 DNA reads as TGCAGTGCTAGAGATTTCGGACAAGACTCCTACGAGCAGTACTTC.